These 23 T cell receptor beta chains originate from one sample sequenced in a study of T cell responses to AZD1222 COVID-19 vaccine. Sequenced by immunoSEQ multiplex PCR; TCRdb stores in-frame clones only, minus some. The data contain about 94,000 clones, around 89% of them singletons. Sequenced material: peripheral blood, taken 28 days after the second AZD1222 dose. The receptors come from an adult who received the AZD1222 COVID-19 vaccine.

CDR3 sequence reads: CASSPSLREVETQYF. DNA for the CDR3: TGTGCCAGCAGTCCATCTCTTCGGGAAGTGGAGACCCAGTACTTC. This rearrangement joins TRBV6-6 to TRBJ2-5, with D perhaps TRBD2 (5 bases). V shed 5 bases and J shed 5 bases, with 18 bases lying between them. The CDR3 covers 15 residues. Germline loops: CDR1 MNHNY, CDR2 SVGAGI (reference sequence).

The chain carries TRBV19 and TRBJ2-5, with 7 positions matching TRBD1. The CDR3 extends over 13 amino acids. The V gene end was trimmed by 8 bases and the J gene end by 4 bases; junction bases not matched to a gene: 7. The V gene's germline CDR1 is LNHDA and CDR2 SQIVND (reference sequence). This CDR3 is CASSLQGSETQYF. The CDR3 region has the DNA TGTGCCAGTTCCCTACAGGGGTCAGAGACCCAGTACTTC.

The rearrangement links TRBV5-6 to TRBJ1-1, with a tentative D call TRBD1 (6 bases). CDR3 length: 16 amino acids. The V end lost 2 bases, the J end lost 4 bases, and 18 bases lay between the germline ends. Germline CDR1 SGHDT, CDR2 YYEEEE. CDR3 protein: CASSFYSQGGGTEAFF. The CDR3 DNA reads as TGTGCCAGCAGCTTTTATTCGCAGGGAGGGGGCACTGAAGCTTTCTTT.

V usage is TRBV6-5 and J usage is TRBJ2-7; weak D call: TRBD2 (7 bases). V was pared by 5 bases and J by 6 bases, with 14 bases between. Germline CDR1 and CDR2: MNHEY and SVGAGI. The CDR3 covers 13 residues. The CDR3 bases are TGTGCCAGCAGTCCATCGGGGGGCGCCGAGCAGTACTTC. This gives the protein CASSPSGGAEQYF.

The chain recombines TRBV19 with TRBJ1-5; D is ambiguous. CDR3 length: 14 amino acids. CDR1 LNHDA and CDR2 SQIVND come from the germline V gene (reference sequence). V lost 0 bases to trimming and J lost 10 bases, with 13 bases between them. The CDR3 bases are TGTGCCAGTAGTATAGAAGGGAGAAGGTCCCCCCAGCATTTT. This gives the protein CASSIEGRRSPQHF.

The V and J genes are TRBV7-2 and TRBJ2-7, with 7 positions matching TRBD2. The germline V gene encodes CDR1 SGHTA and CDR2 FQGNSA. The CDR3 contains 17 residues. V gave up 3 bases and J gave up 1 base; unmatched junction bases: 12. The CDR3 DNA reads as TGTGCCAGCAGCTTGGGGATGAGGGCGGGAGAATCCTACGAGCAGTACTTC. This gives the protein CASSLGMRAGESYEQYF.

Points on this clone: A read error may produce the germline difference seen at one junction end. The CDR3 nucleotides read TGTGCCCGGAGTGTACCCCAGGATGAGCAGTTCTTC. It yields the protein CARSVPQDEQFF. V and J are TRBV30 and TRBJ2-1; the D is unclear. The CDR3 spans 12 residues. Germline CDR1 reads GTSNPN; CDR2 reads SVGIG (reference sequence). Complete variable domain (other parts from reference TRBV30 and TRBJ2-1): SQTIHQWPATLVQPVGSPLSLECTVEGTSNPNLYWYRQAAGRGLQLLFYSVGIGQISSEVPQNLSASRPQDRQFILSSKKLLLSDSGFYLCARSVPQDEQFFGPGTRLTVL.

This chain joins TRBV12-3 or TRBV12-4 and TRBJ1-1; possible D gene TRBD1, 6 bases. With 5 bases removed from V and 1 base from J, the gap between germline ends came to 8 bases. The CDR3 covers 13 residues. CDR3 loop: CASSIQGNTEAFF. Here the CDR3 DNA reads TGTGCCAGCAGTATACAGGGGAACACTGAAGCTTTCTTT.

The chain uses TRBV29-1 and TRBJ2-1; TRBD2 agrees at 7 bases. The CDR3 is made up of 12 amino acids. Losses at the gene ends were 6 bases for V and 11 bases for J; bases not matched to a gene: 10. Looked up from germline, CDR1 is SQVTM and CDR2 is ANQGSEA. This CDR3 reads CSVKYSGLKQFF. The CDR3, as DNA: TGCAGCGTGAAATATAGCGGGCTAAAGCAGTTCTTC.

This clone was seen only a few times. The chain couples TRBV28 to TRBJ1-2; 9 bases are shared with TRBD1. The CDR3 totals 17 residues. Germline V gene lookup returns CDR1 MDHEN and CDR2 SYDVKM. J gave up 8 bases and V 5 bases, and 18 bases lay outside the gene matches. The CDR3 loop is CASSLIASGDRARGYTF. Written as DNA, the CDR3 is TGTGCCAGCAGTCTAATAGCCTCAGGGGACAGGGCGAGGGGCTACACCTTC.

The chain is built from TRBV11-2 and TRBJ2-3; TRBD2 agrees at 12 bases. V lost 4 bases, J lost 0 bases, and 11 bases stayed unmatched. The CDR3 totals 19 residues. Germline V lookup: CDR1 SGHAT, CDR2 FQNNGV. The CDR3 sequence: CASSSTLGLAGTSTDTQYF. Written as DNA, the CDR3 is TGTGCCAGCAGCTCAACCTTAGGACTAGCGGGAACAAGCACAGATACGCAGTATTTT.

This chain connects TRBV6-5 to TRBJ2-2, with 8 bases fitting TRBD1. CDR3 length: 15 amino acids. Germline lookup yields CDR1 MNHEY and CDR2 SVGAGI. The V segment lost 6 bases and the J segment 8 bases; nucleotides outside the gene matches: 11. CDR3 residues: CASSGQGAVGGELFF. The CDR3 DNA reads TGTGCCAGCAGCGGGCAGGGGGCCGTCGGTGGGGAGCTGTTTTTT.

The chain's CDR3 is CASSNPAGTAYGYTF. CDR3 DNA sequence: TGTGCCAGTAGCAACCCCGCGGGGACGGCGTATGGCTACACCTTC. This sequence joins TRBV19 and TRBJ1-2; tentative D call: TRBD1 (5 bases). V dropped 6 bases and J dropped 5 bases, with 19 bases sitting between them. The CDR3 length is 15 residues. Per germline, CDR1 LNHDA and CDR2 SQIVND (reference sequence).

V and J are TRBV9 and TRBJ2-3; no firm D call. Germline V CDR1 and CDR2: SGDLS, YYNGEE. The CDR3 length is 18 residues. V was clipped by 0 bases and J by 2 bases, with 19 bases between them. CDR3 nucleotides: TGTGCCAGCAGCGTAGTGACTCCCGTGGACCTTTACACAGATACGCAGTATTTT. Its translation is CASSVVTPVDLYTDTQYF. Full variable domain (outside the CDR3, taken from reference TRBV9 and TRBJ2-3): DSGVTQTPKHLITATGQRVTLRCSPRSGDLSVYWYQQSLDQGLQFLIQYYNGEERAKGNILERFSAQQFPDLHSELNLSSLELGDSALYFCASSVVTPVDLYTDTQYFGPGTRLTVL.

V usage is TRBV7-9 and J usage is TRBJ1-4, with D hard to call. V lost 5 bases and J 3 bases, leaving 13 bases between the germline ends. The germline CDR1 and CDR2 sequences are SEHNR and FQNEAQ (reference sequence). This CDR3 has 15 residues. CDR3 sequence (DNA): TGTGCCAGCAGCGTAAAGGGTCCTGCTAATGAAAAACTGTTTTTT. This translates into CASSVKGPANEKLFF.

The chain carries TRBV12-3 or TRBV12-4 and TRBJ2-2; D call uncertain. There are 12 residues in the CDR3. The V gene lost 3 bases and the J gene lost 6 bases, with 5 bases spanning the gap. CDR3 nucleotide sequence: TGTGCCAGCAGTTTCTCGGCCGGGGAGCTGTTTTTT. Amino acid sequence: CASSFSAGELFF.

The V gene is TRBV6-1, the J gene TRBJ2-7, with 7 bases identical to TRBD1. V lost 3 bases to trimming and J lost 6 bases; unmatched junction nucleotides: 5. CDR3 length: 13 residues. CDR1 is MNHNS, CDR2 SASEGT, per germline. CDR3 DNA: TGTGCCAGCAGTGACCCGACAGGGCTCGAGCAGTACTTC. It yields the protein CASSDPTGLEQYF.

CDR3 sequence: CAWSVGPGDTSPLHF. CDR3 sequence (DNA): TGTGCCTGGAGTGTTGGTCCCGGGGACACATCACCCCTCCACTTT. The rearrangement links TRBV30 to TRBJ1-6, with D possibly TRBD1 on 6 matching bases. CDR1 is GTSNPN, CDR2 SVGIG, per germline (reference sequence). V lost 0 bases, J lost 10 bases, and 16 bases lay in between. The CDR3 has 15 amino acids.

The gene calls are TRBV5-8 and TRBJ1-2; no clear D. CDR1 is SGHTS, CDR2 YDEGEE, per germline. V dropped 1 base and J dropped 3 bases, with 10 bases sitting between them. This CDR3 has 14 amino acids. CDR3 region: CASSLSRLHYGYTF. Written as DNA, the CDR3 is TGTGCCAGCAGCTTGAGCAGGCTTCACTATGGCTACACCTTC. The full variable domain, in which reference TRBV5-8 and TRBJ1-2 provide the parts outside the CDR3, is EAGVTQSPTHLIKTRGQQATLRCSPISGHTSVYWYQQALGLGLQFLLWYDEGEERNRGNFPPRFSGRQFPNYSSELNVNALELEDSALYLCASSLSRLHYGYTFGSGTRLTVV.

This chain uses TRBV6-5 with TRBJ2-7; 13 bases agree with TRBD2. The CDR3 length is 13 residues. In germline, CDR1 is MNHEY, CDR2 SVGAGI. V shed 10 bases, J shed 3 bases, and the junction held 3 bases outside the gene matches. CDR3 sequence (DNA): TGTGCCATCCGGACTAGCGGGAGCTACGAGCAGTACTTC. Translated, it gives CAIRTSGSYEQYF.

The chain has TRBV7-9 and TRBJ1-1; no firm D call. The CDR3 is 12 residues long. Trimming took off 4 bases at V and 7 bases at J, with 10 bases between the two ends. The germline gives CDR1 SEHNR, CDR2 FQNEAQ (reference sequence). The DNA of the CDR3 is TGTGCCAGCAGCTATCCCGGGATTGAAGCTTTCTTT. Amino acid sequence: CASSYPGIEAFF.

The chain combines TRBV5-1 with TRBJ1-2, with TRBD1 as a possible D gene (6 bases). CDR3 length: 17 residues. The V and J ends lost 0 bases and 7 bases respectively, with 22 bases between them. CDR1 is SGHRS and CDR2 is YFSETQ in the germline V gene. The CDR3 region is CASSLDGGGEGLSGYTF. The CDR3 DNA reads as TGCGCCAGCAGCTTGGACGGCGGGGGCGAAGGGTTGTCTGGCTACACCTTC.

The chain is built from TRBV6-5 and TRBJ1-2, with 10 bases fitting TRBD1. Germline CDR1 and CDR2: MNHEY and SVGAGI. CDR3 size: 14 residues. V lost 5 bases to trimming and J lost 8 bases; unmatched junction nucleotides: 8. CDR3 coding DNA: TGTGCCAGCAGTAGACCGGGACAGGGGTACGGCTACACCTTC. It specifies CASSRPGQGYGYTF.